This record covers a single T cell receptor (beta chain). Its antigen is undetermined. The PCR employed 60 Vbeta primers together with 13 Jbeta primers. Libraries were prepared by immunoSEQ multiplex PCR; TCRdb keeps only in-frame clonotypes and omits some of them. The repertoire has over 60,000 clones, roughly 70% of them found once; the top ten carry around 15%. The data derive from a study of cytomegalovirus exposure and HLA in healthy donors. About the study: Ancestry clustering placed 70% to 85% of approximately 420 genotyped donors in the Caucasian-associated cluster.

Looked up from germline, CDR1 is SGDLS and CDR2 is YYNGEE. The CDR3 is 15 amino acids. Trimming took off 0 bases at V and 3 bases at J, with 12 bases between the two ends. Whole-study findings and limits: The classifier reportedly diagnosed cytomegalovirus status with high sensitivity and specificity. Judged likely to be a sequencing artifact was a cluster of highly shared sequence variants.

The V gene is TRBV9, the J gene TRBJ1-1, with D possibly TRBD1 on 6 matching bases. The sequence came from a male donor in good health and CMV-seropositive. Material for sequencing was PBMCs. DNA for the CDR3: TGTGCCAGCAGCGTAGTCCCGGACAGCCACACTGAAGCTTTCTTT. It translates to CASSVVPDSHTEAFF.